This TCR beta chain emerged from a study of T cell clusters in autoimmune cytopenias. One tube held mixed TRB-A and TRB-B primer pools for touch-down PCR. TCRdb reprocessed the multiplex PCR reads and keeps a single row for each CDR3 protein, giving no DNA. The data include around 6,000 distinct CDR3 sequences; the top ten clones carry around 8%. Study observations and caveats: Primary autoimmune cytopenia patients appeared to lack physiological T cell clusters present in healthy donors. TRB repertoire shifts in secondary cytopenia and chronic lymphocytic leukemia mostly reflected lymphoma, not autoimmunity.

Frequency places this clonotype as medium-sized. Its cognate antigen is unknown. Each sample's input was about 270 ng genomic DNA, roughly 40,000 genome equivalents. This same sample was also taken into another study, of T cell repertoires in aging, cancer and after chemotherapy. This second report adds: Over several months to years, re-sampled healthy donor repertoires clearly shared clones. Median generation probability rose over the chemotherapy interval in each cancer cohort, suggesting rebound thymic output.

This TCR was recovered from a human donor in good health. The sequencing sample was made of peripheral blood.

The CDR3 is CASSTGTDSNQPQHF. The chain couples TRBV19 to TRBJ1-5; the D call from TCRdb, TRBD1, cannot be confirmed without DNA. CDR3 length: 15 residues. The germline gives CDR1 LNHDA, CDR2 SQIVND (reference sequence).